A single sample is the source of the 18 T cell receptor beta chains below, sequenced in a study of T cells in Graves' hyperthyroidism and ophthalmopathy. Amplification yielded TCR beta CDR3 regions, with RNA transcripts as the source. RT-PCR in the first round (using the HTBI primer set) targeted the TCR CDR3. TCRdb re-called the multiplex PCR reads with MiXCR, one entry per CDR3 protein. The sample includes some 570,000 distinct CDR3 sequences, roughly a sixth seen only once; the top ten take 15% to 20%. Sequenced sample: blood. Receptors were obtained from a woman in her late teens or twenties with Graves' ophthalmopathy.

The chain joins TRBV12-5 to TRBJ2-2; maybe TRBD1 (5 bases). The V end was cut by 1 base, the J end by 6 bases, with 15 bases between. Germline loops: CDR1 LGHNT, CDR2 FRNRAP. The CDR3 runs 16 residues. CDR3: CASGLGAAGYPGELFF. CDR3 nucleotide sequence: TGTGCTAGTGGTTTGGGGGCTGCAGGGTATCCCGGGGAGCTGTTTTTT. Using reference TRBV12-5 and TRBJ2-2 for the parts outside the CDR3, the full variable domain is DARVTQTPRHKVTEMGQEVTMRCQPILGHNTVFWYRQTMMQGLELLAYFRNRAPLDDSGMPKDRFSAEMPDATLATLKIQPSEPRDSAVYFCASGLGAAGYPGELFFGEGSRLTVL.

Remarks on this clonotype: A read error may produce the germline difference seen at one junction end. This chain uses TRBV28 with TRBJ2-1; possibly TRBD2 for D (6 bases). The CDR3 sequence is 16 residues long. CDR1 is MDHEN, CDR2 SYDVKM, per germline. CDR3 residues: CVSSPNGGSGYKEQFF. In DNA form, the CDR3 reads TGTGTCAGCAGTCCAAATGGGGGGTCAGGCTACAAAGAGCAGTTCTTC.

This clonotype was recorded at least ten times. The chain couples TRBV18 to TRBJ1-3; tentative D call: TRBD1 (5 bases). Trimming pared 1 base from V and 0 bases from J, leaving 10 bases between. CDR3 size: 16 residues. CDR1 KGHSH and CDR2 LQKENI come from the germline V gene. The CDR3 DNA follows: TGTGCCAGCTCACCACAGGGACTTAACTCTGGAAACACCATATATTTT. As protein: CASSPQGLNSGNTIYF.

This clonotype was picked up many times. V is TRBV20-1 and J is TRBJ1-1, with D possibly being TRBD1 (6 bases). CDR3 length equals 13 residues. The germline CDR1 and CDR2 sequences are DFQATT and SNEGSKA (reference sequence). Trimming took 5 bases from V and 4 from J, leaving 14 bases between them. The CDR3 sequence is CSAPGEGSTEAFF. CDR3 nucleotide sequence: TGCAGTGCTCCAGGGGAGGGGAGCACTGAAGCTTTCTTT.

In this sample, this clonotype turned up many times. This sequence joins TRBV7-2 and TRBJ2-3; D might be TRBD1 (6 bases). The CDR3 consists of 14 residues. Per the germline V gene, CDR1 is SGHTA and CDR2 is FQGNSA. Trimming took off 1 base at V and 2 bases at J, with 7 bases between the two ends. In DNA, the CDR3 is TGTGCCAGCAGCTTAGGGGACACCACAGATACGCAGTATTTT. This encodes CASSLGDTTDTQYF. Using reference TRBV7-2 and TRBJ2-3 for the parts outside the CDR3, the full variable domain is GAGVSQSPSNKVTEKGKDVELRCDPISGHTALYWYRQSLGQGLEFLIYFQGNSAPDKSGLPSDRFSAERTGGSVSTLTIQRTQQEDSAVYLCASSLGDTTDTQYFGPGTRLTVL.

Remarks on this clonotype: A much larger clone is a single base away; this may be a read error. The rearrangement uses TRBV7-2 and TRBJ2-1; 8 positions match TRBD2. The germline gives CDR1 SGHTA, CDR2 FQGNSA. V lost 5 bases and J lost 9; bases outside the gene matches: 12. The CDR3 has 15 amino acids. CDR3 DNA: TGTGCCAGCAGCCCCCACGGGCGGGGGGACCGTGAGCAGTTCTTC. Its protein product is CASSPHGRGDREQFF.

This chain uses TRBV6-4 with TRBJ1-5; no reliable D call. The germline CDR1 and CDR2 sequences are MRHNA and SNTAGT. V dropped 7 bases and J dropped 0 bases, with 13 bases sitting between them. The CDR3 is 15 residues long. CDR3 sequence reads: CASKLDRNSNQPQHF. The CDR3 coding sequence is TGTGCCAGCAAATTAGATAGAAATAGCAATCAGCCCCAGCATTTT.

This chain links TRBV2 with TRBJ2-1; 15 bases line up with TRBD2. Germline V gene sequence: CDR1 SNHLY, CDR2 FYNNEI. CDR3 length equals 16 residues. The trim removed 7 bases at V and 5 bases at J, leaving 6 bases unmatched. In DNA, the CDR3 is TGTGCCAGCACAGGACTAGCGGGAGGGCCCGACAATGAGCAGTTCTTC. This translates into CASTGLAGGPDNEQFF. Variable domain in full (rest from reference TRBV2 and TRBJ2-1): EPEVTQTPSHQVTQMGQEVILRCVPISNHLYFYWYRQILGQKVEFLVSFYNNEISEKSEIFDDQFSVERPDGSNFTLKIRSTKLEDSAMYFCASTGLAGGPDNEQFFGPGTRLTVL.

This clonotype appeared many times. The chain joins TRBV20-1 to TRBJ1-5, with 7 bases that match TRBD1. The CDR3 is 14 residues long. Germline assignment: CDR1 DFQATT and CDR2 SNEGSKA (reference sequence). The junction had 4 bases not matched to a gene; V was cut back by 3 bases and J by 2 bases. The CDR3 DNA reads TGCAGTGCTAGCCCTGGACAGGGCAATCAGCCCCAGCATTTT. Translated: CSASPGQGNQPQHF.

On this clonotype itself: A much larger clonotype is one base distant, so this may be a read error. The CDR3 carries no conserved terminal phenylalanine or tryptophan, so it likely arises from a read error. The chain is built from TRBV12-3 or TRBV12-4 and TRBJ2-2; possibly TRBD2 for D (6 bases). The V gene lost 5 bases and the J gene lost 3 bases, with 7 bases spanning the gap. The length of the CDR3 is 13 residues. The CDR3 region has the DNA TGTGCCAGCAGTCGGGACTACACCGGGGAGCTGTTTCTT. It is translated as CASSRDYTGELFL.

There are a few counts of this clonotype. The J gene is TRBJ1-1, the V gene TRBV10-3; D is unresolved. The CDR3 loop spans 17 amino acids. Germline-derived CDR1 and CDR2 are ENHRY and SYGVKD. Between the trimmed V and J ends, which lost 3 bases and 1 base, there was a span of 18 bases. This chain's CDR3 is CAISEAWEPIPNTEAFF. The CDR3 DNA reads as TGTGCCATCAGTGAAGCGTGGGAACCCATCCCGAACACTGAAGCTTTCTTT.

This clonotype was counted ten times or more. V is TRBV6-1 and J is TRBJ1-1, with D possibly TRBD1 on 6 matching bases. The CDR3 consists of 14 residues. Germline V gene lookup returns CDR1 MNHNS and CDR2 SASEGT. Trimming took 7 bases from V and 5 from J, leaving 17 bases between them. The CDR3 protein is CASNTGRIVTEAFF. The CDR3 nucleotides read TGTGCCAGCAACACAGGGCGGATCGTAACTGAAGCTTTCTTT.

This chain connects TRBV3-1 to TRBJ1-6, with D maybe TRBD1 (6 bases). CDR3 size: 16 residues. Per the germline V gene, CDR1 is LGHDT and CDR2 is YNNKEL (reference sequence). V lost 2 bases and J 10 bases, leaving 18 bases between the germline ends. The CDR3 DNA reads TGTGCCAGCAGCCAAAGGGGGTTGGGGGGCTCCTCACCCCTCCACTTT. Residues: CASSQRGLGGSSPLHF.

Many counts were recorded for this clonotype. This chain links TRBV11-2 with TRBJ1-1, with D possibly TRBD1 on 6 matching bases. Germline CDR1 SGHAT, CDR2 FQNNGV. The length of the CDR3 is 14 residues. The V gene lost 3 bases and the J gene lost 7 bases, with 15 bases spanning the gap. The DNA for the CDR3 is TGTGCCAGCAGCTTCTCCCGGGACACTAGTGAAGCTTTCTTT. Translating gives CASSFSRDTSEAFF.

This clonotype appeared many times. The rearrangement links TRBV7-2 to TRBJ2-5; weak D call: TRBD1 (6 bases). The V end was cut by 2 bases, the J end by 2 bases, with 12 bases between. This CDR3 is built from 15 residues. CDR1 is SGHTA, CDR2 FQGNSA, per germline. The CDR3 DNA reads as TGTGCCAGCAGCTTATCCAGGGGCGTACAAGAGACCCAGTACTTC. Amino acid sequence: CASSLSRGVQETQYF.

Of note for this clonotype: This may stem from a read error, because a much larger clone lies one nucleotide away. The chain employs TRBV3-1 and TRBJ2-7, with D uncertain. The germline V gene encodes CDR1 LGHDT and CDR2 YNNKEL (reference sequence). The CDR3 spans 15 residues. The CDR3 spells CASSQGRSVSYERYF. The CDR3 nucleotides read TGTGCCAGCAGCCAAGGGCGGTCGGTCTCCTACGAGCGGTACTTC.

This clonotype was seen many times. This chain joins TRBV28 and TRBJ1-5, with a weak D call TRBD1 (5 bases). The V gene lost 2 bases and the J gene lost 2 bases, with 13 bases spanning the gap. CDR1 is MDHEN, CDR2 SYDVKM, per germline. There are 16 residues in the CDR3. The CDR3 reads CASSLKRLGGNQPQHF. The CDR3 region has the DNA TGTGCCAGCAGTTTAAAGCGGTTGGGGGGCAATCAGCCCCAGCATTTT.

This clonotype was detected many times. The CDR3 coding sequence is TGTGCCAGCAGTTTGGCCGAAGGGGCTGGCTACACCTTC. Translation: CASSLAEGAGYTF. This chain connects TRBV28 to TRBJ1-2, with a possible D match to TRBD1 (5 bases). Germline V gene lookup returns CDR1 MDHEN and CDR2 SYDVKM. The V end lost 3 bases, the J end lost 7 bases, and 12 bases lay between the germline ends. The CDR3 sequence is 13 residues long.